Below, one T cell receptor beta chain is given with its context. Its antigen is still unknown. The sample belongs to a study of OX40 agonist ivuxolimab in advanced cancers. Patients were excluded for autoimmune disease history or systemic immunosuppression. Method: immunoSEQ multiplex PCR; TCRdb's copy keeps in-frame clones and lacks some. This table has 65,000 to 85,000 clones, roughly 90% appearing once. The CDR3 consists of 13 residues. The junction had 6 bases not matched to a gene; V was cut back by 3 bases and J by 10 bases. Germline CDR1 SGHTA, CDR2 FQGTGA. Points from the study as a whole: Partial responders dosed at 0.1-3.0 mg/kg displayed clonal expansion ranking among the lowest. Several nonresponders also turned out to have low normalized T-cell clonal expansion. On average, a greater number of expanded clones characterised CD8+ T cells relative to CD4+.

This clonotype originated in an adult with an advanced solid tumor such as melanoma, head and neck, liver or kidney cancer. The genes are TRBV7-3 and TRBJ2-1; TRBD2 matches at 7 bases. The sample consisted of CD4+ or CD8+ T cells sorted from blood, taken in a trial of the OX40 agonist ivuxolimab. The CDR3, as DNA: TGTGCCAGCAGCTTCGCTAGCGGTGGGGAGCAGTTCTTC. Encoded protein: CASSFASGGEQFF. Full variable domain (outside the CDR3, taken from reference TRBV7-3 and TRBJ2-1): GAGVSQTPSNKVTEKGKYVELRCDPISGHTALYWYRQSLGQGPEFLIYFQGTGAADDSGLPNDRFFAVRPEGSVSTLKIQRTERGDSAVYLCASSFASGGEQFFGPGTRLTVL.